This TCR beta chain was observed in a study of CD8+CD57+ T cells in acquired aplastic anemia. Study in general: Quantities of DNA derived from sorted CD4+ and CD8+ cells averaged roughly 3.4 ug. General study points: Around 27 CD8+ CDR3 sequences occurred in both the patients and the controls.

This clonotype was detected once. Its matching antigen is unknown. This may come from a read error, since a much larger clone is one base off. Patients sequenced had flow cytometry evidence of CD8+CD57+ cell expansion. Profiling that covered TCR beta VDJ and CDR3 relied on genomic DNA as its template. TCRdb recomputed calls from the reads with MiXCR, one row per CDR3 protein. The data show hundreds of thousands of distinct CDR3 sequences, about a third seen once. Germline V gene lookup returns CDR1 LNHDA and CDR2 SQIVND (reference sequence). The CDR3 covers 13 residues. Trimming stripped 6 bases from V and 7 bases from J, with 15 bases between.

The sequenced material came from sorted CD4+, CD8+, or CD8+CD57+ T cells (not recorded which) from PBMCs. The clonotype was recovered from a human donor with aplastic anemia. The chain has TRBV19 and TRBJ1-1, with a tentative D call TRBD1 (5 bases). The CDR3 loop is CASSNVGDSEAFF. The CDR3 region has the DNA TGTGCCAGTAGCAATGTAGGGGATAGTGAAGCTTTCTTT. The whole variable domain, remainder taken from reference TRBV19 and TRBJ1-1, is DGGITQSPKYLFRKEGQNVTLSCEQNLNHDAMYWYRQDPGQGLRLIYYSQIVNDFQKGDIAEGYSVSREKKESFPLTVTSAQKNPTAFYLCASSNVGDSEAFFGQGTRLTVV.